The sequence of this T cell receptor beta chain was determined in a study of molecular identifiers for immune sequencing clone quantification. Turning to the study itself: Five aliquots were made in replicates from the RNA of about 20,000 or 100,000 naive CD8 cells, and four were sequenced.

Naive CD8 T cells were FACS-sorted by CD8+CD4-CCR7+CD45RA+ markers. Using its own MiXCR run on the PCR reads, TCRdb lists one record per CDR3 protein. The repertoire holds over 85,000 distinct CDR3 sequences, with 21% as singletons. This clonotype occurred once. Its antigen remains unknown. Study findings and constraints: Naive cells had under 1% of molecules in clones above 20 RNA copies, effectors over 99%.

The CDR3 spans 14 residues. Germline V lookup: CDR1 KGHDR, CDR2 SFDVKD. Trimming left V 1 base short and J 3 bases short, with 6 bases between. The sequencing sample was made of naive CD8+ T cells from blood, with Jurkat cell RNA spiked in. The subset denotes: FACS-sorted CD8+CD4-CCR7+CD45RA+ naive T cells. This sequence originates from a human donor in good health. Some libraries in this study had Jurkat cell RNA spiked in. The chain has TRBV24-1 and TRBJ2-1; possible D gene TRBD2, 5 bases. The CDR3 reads CATSDLGSYNEQFF. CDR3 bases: TGTGCCACCAGTGATTTAGGGAGCTACAATGAGCAGTTCTTC.